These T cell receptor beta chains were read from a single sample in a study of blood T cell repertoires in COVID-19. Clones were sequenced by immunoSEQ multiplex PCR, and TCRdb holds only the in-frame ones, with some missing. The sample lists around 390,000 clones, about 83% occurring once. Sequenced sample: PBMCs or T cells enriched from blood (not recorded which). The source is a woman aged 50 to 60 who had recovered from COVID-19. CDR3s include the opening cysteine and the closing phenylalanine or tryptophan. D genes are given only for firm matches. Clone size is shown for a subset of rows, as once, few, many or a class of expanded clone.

CDR3: CASSLGTVSLTVSSYNEQFF; DNA: TGCGCCAGCAGCCTGGGGACAGTTTCCCTCACAGTTAGCTCCTACAATGAGCAGTTCTTC; J: TRBJ2-1; V: TRBV5-1; D: TRBD1; size: once
CDR3: CASRDRRDSVNTGELFF; DNA: TGTGCCAGCAGGGACCGCCGGGACAGCGTGAACACCGGGGAGCTGTTTTTT; J: TRBJ2-2; V: TRBV2; D: TRBD1; size: -
CDR3: CALTQGSGNTIYF; DNA: TGTGCCTTAACTCAGGGCTCTGGAAACACCATATATTTT; J: TRBJ1-3; V: TRBV30; D: -; size: few
CDR3: CASRTAELYGYTF; DNA: TGTGCCAGTAGGACAGCCGAACTATATGGCTACACCTTC; J: TRBJ1-2; V: TRBV19; D: -; size: -
CDR3: CASSHYVSGGYEQYF; DNA: TGTGCCAGCAGTCACTACGTGTCAGGGGGCTACGAGCAGTACTTC; J: TRBJ2-7; V: TRBV6-5; D: TRBD1; size: -
CDR3: CASTGQTLTRPTKQYF; DNA: TGTGCCAGCACAGGACAGACTCTTACTCGTCCTACGAAGCAGTACTTC; J: TRBJ2-7; V: TRBV7-9; D: -; size: -
CDR3: CASSPIRDSSYNEQFF; DNA: TGTGCCAGTAGTCCGATCCGGGACAGCTCCTACAATGAGCAGTTCTTC; J: TRBJ2-1; V: TRBV19; D: TRBD1; size: -
CDR3: CASSRAGDRTEAFF; DNA: TGTGCCAGCAGCCGCGCCGGGGATCGGACTGAAGCTTTCTTT; J: TRBJ1-1; V: TRBV11-1; D: -; size: -
CDR3: CAWTRVYGYTF; DNA: TGTGCCTGGACCAGGGTCTATGGCTACACCTTC; J: TRBJ1-2; V: TRBV30; D: -; size: -
CDR3: CASSQHRGGYNEQFF; DNA: TGTGCCAGCAGTCAGCACAGGGGAGGCTACAATGAGCAGTTCTTC; J: TRBJ2-1; V: TRBV28; D: -; size: few